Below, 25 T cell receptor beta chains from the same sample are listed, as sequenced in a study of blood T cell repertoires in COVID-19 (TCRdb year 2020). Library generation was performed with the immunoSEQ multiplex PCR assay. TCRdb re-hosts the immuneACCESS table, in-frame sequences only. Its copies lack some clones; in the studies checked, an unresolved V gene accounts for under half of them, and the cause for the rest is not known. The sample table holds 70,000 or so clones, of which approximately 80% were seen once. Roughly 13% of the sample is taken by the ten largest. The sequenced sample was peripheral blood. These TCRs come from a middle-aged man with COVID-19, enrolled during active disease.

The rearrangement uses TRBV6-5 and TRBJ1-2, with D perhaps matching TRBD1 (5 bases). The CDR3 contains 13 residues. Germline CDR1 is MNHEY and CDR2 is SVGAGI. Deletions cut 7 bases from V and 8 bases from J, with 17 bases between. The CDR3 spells CASTPRGHSGYTF. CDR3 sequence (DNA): TGTGCCAGCACCCCCCGAGGACATTCGGGCTACACCTTC.

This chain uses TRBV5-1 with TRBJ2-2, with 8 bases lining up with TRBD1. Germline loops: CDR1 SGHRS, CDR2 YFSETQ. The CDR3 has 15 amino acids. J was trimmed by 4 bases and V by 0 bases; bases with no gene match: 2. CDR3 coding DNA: TGCGCCAGCAGCTTGGGGACAGGGCGCACCGGGGAGCTGTTTTTT. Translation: CASSLGTGRTGELFF.

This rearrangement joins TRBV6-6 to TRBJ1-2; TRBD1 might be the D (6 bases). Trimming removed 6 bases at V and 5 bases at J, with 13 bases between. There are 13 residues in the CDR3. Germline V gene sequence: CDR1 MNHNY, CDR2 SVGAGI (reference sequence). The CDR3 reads CASRLTGDYGYTF. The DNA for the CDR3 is TGTGCCAGCAGATTGACAGGCGATTATGGCTACACCTTC.

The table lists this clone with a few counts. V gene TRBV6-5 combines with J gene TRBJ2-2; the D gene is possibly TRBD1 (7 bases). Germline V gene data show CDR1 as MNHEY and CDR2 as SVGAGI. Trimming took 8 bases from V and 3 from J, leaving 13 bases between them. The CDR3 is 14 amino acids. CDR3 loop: CASARGVDTGELFF. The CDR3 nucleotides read TGTGCCAGCGCCAGGGGGGTGGACACCGGGGAGCTGTTTTTT.

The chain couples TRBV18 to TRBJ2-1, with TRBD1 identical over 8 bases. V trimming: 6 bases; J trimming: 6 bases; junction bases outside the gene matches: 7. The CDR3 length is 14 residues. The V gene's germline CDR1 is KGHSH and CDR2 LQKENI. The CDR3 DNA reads TGTGCCAGCTCGTCTACAGGGGGAGGCAATGAGCAGTTCTTC. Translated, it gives CASSSTGGGNEQFF.

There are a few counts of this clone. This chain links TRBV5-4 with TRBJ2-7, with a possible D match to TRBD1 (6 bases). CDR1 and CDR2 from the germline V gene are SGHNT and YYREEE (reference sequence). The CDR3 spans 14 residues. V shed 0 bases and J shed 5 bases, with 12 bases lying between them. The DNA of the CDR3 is TGTGCCAGCAGCTTGGACAGGGTCCTCGACGAGCAGTACTTC. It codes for CASSLDRVLDEQYF.

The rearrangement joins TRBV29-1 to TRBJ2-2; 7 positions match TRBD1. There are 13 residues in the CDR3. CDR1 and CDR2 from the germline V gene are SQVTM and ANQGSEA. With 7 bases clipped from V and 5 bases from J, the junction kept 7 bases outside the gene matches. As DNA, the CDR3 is TGCAGCGCGAGGGACAGTAAAACCGGGGAGCTGTTTTTT. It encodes CSARDSKTGELFF.

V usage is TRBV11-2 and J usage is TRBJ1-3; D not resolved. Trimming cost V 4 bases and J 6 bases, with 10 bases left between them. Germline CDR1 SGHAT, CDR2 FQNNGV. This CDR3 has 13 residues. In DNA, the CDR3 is TGTGCCAGCAGCTCCGCGGTTGAAAACACCATATATTTT. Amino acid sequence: CASSSAVENTIYF.

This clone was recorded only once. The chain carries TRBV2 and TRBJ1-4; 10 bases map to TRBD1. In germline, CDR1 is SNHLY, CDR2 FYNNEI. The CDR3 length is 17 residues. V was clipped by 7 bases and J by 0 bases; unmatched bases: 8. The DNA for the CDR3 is TGTGCCAGCATTATCTCCGGGACAGGGGCAACTAATGAAAAACTGTTTTTT. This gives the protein CASIISGTGATNEKLFF.

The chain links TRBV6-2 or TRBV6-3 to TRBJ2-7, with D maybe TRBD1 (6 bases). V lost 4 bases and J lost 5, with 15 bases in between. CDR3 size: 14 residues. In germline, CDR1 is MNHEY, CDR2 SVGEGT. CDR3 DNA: TGTGCCAGCAGTTCGGACGAGGGGGTCAACGAGCAGTACTTC. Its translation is CASSSDEGVNEQYF.

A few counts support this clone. The CDR3 is CSVFGEEREMPDTQYF. The DNA of the CDR3 is TGCAGCGTTTTTGGGGAAGAGCGGGAGATGCCAGATACGCAGTATTTT. This chain uses TRBV29-1 with TRBJ2-3, with 8 bases aligning to TRBD2. Germline CDR1 is SQVTM and CDR2 is ANQGSEA. The CDR3 sequence is 16 residues long. The junction had 14 bases not matched to a gene; V was cut back by 5 bases and J by 4 bases.

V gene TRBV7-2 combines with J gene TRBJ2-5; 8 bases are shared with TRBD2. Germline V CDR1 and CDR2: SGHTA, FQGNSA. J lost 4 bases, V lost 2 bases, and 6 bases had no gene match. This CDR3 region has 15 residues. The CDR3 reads CASSLSGTSRETQYF. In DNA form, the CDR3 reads TGTGCCAGCAGCTTATCCGGGACTAGTCGAGAGACCCAGTACTTC.

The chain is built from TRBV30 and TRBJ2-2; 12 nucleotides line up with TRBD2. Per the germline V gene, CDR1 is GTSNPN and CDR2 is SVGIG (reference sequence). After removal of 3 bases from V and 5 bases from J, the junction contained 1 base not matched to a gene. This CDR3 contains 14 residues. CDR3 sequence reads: CAWRGTSGTGELFF. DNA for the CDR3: TGTGCCTGGAGGGGGACTAGCGGGACCGGGGAGCTGTTTTTT.

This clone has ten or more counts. The CDR3 region is CASSLEGQGDEQYF. The CDR3 DNA follows: TGCGCCAGCAGCTTGGAGGGACAGGGCGACGAGCAGTACTTC. V and J are TRBV5-1 and TRBJ2-7; 9 bases are a match to TRBD1. The CDR3 has 14 residues. CDR1 and CDR2 (germline): SGHRS, YFSETQ. V was clipped by 0 bases and J by 5 bases; unmatched bases: 3.

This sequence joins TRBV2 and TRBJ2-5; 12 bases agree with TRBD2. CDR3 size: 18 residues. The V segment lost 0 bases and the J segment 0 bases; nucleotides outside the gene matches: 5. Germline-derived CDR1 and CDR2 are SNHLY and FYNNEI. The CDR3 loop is CASSEASLAGGYQETQYF. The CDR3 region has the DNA TGTGCCAGCAGTGAAGCAAGCCTAGCGGGAGGGTACCAAGAGACCCAGTACTTC.

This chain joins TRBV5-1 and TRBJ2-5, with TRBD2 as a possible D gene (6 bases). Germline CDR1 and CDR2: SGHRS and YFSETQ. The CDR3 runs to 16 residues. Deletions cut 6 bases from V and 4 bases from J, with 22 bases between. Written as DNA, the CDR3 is TGCGCCAGCACGCTGTCTCTAGCGCATCCGGGAGAGACCCAGTACTTC. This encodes CASTLSLAHPGETQYF.

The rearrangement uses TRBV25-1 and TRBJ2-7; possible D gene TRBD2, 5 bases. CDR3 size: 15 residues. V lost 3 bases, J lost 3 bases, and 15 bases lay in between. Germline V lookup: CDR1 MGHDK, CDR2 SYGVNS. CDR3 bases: TGTGCCAGCAGTGACGCCGCAAACGGGGTCTACGAGCAGTACTTC. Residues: CASSDAANGVYEQYF.

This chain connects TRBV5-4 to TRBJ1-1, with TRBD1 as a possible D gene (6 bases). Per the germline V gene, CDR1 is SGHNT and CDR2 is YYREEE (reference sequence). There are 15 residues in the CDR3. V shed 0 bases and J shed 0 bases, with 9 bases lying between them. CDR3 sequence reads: CASSLVQGVNTEAFF. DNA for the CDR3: TGTGCCAGCAGCTTGGTACAGGGCGTGAACACTGAAGCTTTCTTT.

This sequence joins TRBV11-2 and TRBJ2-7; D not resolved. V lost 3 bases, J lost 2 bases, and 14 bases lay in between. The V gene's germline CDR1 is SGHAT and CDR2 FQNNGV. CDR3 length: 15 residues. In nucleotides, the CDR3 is TGTGCCAGCAGCTTCGGTCGGAGTTTAGCCTACGAGCAGTACTTC. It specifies CASSFGRSLAYEQYF.

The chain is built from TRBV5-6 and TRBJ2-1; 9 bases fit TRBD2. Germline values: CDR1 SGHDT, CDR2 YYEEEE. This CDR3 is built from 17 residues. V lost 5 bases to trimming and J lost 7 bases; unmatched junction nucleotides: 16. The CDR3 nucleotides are TGTGCCAGCAGTGTGGCAGGGGTCGCGGGAGGGAGAAATGAGCAGTTCTTC. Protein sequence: CASSVAGVAGGRNEQFF.

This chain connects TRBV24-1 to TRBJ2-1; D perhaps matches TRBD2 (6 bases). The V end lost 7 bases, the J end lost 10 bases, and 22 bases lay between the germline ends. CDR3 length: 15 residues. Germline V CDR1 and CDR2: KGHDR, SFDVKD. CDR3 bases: TGTGCCACCAGCGACCTTTTGGGAGGAGGGGAGGAGCAGTTCTTC. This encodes CATSDLLGGGEEQFF.

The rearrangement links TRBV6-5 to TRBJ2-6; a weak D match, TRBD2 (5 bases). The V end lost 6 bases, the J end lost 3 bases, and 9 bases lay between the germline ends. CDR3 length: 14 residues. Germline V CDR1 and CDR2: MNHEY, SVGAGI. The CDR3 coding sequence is TGTGCCAGCAGGGAGGACGTTGGGGCCAACGTCCTGACTTTC. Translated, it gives CASREDVGANVLTF.

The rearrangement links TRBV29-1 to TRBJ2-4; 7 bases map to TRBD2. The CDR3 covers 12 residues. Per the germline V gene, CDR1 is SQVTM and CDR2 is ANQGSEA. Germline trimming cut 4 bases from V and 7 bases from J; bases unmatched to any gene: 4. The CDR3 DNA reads TGCAGCGTTGGTCAGGGAGGGAACATTCAGTACTTC. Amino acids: CSVGQGGNIQYF. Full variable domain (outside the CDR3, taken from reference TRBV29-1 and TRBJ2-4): SAVISQKPSRDICQRGTSLTIQCQVDSQVTMMFWYRQQPGQSLTLIATANQGSEATYESGFVIDKFPISRPNLTFSTLTVSNMSPEDSSIYLCSVGQGGNIQYFGAGTRLSVL.

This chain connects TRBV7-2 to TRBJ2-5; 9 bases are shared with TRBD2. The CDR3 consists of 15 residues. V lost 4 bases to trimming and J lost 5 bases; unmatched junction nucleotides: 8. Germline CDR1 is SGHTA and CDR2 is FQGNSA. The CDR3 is CASSSQGTSRETQYF. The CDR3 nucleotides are TGTGCCAGCAGCTCCCAGGGGACTAGCCGGGAGACCCAGTACTTC.

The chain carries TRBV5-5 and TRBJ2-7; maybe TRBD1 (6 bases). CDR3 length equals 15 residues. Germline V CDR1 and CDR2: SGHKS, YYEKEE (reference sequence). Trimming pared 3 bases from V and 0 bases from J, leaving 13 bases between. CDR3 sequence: CASSYLGTLSYEQYF. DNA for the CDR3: TGTGCCAGCAGCTATTTGGGGACACTCTCCTACGAGCAGTACTTC.